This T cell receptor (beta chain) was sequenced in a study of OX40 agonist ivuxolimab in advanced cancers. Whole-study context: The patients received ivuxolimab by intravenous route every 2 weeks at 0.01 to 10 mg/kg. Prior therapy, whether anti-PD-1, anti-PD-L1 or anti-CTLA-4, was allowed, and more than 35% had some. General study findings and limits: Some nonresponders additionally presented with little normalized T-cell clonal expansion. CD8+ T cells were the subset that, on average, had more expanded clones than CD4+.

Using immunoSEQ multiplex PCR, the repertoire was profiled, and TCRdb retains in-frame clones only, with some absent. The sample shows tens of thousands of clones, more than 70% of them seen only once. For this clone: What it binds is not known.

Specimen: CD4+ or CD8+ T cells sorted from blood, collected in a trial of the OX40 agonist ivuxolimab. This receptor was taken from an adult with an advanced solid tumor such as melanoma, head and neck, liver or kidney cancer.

The CDR3 DNA follows: TGTGCCAGCAGCCAAGGCCCAGTGGTCTACACCTTC. Translating gives CASSQGPVVYTF. The V and J genes are TRBV14 and TRBJ1-2; D is unresolved. The V end lost 1 base, the J end lost 10 bases, and 10 bases lay between the germline ends. CDR3 size: 12 residues. Germline CDR1 is SGHDN and CDR2 is FVKESK.